The TCR beta chain described here comes from a study of Ad26.COV2.S vaccination and SARS-CoV-2 variants. The treatment was: 15 to 20 received Ad26.COV2.S at low or high dose, single or two shots; roughly 5 received placebo; per-sample allocation not given. On day 63 after the first injection, vaccine and placebo recipients gave samples. A Boston donor was an adult aged 18-55 years. Germline assignment: CDR1 MNHEY and CDR2 SVGEGT. This CDR3 is built from 15 residues. V dropped 5 bases and J dropped 5; count of bases not matched to a gene: 7. Generated by immunoSEQ multiplex PCR, the TCRdb table keeps only in-frame clones and is missing some. The sample comprises approximately 340,000 clones, roughly 85% of which are singletons, and approximately 3.5% rests with the top ten.

The sequence was collected from a person aged 18-65 years who received the Ad26.COV2.S COVID-19 vaccine or a placebo. The chain carries TRBV6-2 or TRBV6-3 and TRBJ1-5; 9 bases align to TRBD1. The sample was peripheral blood, taken in a trial of Ad26.COV2.S vaccine versus placebo. The CDR3 DNA sequence: TGTGCCAGCAGTACAGGGACAGGGATGTATCAGCCCCAGCATTTT. This translates into CASSTGTGMYQPQHF.